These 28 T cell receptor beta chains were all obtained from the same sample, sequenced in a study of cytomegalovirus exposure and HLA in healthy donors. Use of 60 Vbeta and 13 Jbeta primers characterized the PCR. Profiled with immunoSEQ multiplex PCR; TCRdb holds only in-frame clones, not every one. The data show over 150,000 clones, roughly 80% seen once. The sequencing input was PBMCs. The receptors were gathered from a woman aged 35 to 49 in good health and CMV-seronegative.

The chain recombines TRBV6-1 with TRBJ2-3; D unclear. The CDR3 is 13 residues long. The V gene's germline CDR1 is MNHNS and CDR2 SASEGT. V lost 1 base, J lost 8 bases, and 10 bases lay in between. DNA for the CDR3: TGTGCCAGCAGTGAAGATCATCGGTCTACGCAGTATTTT. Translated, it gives CASSEDHRSTQYF.

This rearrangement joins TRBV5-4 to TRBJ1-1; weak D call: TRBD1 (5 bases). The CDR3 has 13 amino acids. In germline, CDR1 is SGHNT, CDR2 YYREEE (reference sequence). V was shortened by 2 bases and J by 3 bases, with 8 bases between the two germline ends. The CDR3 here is CASSFSGDTEAFF. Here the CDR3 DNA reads TGTGCCAGCAGCTTCTCGGGGGACACTGAAGCTTTCTTT.

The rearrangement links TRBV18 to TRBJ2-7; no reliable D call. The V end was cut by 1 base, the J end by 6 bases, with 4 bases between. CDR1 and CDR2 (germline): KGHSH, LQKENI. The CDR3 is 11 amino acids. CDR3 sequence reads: CASSPLVEQYF. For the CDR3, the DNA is TGTGCCAGCTCACCACTCGTCGAGCAGTACTTC.

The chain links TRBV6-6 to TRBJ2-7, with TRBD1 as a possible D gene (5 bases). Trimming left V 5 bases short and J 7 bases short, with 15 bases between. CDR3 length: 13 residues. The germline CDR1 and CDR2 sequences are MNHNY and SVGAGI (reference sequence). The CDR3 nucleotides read TGTGCCAGCAGTCCCCGAAGGGGTGGGGAGCAGTACTTC. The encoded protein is CASSPRRGGEQYF.

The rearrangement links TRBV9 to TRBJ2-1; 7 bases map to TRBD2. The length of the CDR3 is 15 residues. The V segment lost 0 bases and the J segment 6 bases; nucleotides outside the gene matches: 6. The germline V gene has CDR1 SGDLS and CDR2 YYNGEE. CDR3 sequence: CASSVGGPGGNEQFF. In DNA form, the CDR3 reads TGTGCCAGCAGCGTAGGAGGTCCGGGGGGCAATGAGCAGTTCTTC.

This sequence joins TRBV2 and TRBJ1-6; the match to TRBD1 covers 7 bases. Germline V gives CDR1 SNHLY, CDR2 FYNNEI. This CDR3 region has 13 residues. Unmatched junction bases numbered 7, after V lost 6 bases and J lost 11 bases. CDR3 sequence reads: CASSTTGPTPLHF. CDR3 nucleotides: TGTGCCAGCAGCACGACAGGGCCTACACCCCTCCACTTT. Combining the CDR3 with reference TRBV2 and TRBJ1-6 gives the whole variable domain EPEVTQTPSHQVTQMGQEVILRCVPISNHLYFYWYRQILGQKVEFLVSFYNNEISEKSEIFDDQFSVERPDGSNFTLKIRSTKLEDSAMYFCASSTTGPTPLHFGNGTRLTVT.

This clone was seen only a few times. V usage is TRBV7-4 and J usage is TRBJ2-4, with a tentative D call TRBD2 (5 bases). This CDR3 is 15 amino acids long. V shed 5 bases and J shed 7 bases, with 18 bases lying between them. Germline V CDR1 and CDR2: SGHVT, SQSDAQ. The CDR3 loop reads CASSLGLINRNIQYF. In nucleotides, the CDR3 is TGTGCCAGCAGCCTCGGACTCATCAATAGGAACATTCAGTACTTC.

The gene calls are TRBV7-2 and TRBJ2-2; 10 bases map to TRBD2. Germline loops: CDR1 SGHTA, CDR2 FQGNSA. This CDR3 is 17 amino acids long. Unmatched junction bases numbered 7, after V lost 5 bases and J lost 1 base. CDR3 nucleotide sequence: TGTGCCAGCAGCCGCAGCGGGAGGGCGGGGAACACCGGGGAGCTGTTTTTT. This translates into CASSRSGRAGNTGELFF.

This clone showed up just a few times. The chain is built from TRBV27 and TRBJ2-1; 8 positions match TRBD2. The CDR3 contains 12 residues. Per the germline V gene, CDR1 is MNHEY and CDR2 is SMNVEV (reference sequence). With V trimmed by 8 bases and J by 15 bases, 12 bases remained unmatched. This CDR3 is CASREERGPAFF. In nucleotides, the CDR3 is TGTGCCAGCCGGGAAGAGCGGGGGCCGGCGTTCTTC.

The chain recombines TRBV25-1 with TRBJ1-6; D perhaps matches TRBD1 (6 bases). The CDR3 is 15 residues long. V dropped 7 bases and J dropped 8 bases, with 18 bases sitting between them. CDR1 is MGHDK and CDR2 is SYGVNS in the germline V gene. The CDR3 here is CASTRNSQGYSPLHF. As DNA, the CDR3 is TGTGCCAGCACCCGAAATTCACAGGGCTATTCACCCCTCCACTTT.

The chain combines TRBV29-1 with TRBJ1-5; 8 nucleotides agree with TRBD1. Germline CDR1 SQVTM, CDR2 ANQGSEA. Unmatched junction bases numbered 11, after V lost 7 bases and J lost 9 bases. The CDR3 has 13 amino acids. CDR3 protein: CSALTGDGRPQHF. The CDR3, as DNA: TGCAGCGCACTGACAGGGGACGGGCGGCCCCAGCATTTT.

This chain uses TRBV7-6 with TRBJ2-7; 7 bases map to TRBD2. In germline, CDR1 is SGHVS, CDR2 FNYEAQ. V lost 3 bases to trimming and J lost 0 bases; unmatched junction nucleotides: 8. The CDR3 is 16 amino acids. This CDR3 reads CASSLRGTTSSYEQYF. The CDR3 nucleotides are TGTGCCAGCAGCTTGCGGGGGACTACTAGCTCCTACGAGCAGTACTTC.

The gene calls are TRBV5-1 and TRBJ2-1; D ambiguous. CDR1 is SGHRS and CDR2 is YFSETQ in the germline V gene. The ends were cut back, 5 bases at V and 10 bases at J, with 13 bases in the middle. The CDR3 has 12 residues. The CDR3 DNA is TGCGCCAGCAGACTCGAGCTCAGGGAGCAGTTCTTC. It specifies CASRLELREQFF.

CDR3 in amino acids: CASSVEGRGQRSPLHF. The CDR3 bases are TGTGCCAGCAGCGTAGAAGGCAGGGGGCAGCGCTCACCCCTCCACTTT. The J gene is TRBJ1-6, the V gene TRBV9, with TRBD1 identical over 8 bases. V trimming: 0 bases; J trimming: 10 bases; junction bases outside the gene matches: 9. The CDR3 totals 16 residues. Germline V lookup: CDR1 SGDLS, CDR2 YYNGEE. Looking up the rest from reference TRBV9 and TRBJ1-6 gives the full variable domain: DSGVTQTPKHLITATGQRVTLRCSPRSGDLSVYWYQQSLDQGLQFLIQYYNGEERAKGNILERFSAQQFPDLHSELNLSSLELGDSALYFCASSVEGRGQRSPLHFGNGTRLTVT.

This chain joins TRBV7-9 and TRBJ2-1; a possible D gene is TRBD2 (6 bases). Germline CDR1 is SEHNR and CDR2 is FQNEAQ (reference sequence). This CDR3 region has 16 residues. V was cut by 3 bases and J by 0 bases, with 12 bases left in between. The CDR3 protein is CASSFSSASSYNEQFF. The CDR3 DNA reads TGTGCCAGCAGCTTTTCTAGCGCTAGCTCCTACAATGAGCAGTTCTTC.

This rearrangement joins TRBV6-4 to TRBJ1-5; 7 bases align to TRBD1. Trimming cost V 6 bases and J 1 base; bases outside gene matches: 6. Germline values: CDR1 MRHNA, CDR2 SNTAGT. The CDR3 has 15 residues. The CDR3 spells CASSRQGGSNQPQHF. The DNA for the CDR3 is TGTGCCAGCAGCCGACAGGGAGGAAGCAATCAGCCCCAGCATTTT.

The CDR3 loop is CASSQKTVNTEAFF. For the CDR3, the DNA is TGCGCCAGCAGCCAAAAGACAGTGAACACTGAAGCTTTCTTT. This chain joins TRBV4-1 and TRBJ1-1; weak D call: TRBD1 (5 bases). The CDR3 contains 14 residues. V was shortened by 2 bases and J by 0 bases, with 7 bases between the two germline ends. Germline V gene lookup returns CDR1 MGHRA and CDR2 YSYEKL.

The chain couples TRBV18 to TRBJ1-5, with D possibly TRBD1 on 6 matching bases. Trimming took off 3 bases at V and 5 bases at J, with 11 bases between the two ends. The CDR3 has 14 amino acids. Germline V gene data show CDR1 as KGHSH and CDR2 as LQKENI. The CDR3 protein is CASSPPAGDQPQHF. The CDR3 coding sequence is TGTGCCAGCTCACCCCCCGCAGGGGATCAGCCCCAGCATTTT.

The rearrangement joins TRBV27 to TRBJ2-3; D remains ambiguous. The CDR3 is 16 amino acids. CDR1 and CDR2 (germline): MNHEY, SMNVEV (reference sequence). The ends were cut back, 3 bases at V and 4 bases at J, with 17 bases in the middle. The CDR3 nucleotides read TGTGCCAGCAGTTTCCGGAGCCTTCTCTCTCCAGATACGCAGTATTTT. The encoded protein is CASSFRSLLSPDTQYF.

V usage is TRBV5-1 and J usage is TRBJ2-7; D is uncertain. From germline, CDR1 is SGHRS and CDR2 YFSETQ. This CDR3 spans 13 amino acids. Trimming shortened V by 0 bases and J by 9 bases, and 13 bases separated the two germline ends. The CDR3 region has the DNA TGCGCCAGCAGCTTGGATAACTTTCCTGCGCAGTACTTC. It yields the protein CASSLDNFPAQYF.

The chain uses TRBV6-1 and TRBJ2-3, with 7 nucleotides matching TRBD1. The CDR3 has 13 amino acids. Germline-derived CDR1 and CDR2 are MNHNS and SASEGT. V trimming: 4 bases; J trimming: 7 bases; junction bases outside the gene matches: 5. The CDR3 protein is CASSGDSTYTQYF. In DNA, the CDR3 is TGTGCCAGCAGTGGGGACAGTACTTATACGCAGTATTTT.

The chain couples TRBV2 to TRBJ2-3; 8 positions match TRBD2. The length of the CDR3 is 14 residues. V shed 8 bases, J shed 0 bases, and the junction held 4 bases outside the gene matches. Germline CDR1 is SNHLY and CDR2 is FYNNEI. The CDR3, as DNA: TGTGCCAGCGGGGGACTAGTCAGCACAGATACGCAGTATTTT. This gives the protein CASGGLVSTDTQYF.

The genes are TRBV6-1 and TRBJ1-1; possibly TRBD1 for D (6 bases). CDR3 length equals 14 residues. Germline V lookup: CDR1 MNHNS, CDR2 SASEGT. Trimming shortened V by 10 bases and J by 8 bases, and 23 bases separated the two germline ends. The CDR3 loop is CATSPKGGYAEAFF. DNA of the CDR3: TGTGCCACCTCCCCAAAGGGGGGGTACGCGGAAGCTTTCTTT.

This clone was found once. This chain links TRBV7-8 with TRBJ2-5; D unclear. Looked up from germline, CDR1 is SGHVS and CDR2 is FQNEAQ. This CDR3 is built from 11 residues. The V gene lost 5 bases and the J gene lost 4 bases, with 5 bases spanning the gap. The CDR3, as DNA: TGTGCCAGCAGCCAGTCAGAGACCCAGTACTTC. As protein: CASSQSETQYF. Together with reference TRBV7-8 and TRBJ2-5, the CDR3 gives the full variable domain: GAGVSQSPRYKVAKRGQDVALRCDPISGHVSLFWYQQALGQGPEFLTYFQNEAQLDKSGLPSDRFFAERPEGSVSTLKIQRTQQEDSAVYLCASSQSETQYFGPGTRLLVL.

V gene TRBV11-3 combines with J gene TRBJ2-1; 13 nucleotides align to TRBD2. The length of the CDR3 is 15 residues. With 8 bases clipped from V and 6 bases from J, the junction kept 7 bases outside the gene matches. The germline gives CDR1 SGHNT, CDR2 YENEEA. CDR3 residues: CASELGLAGVNEQFF. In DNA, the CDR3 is TGTGCCAGCGAACTAGGACTAGCGGGAGTCAATGAGCAGTTCTTC.

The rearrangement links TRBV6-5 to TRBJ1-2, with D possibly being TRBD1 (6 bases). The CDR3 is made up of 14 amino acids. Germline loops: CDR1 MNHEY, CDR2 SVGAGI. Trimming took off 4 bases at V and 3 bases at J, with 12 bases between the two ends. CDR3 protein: CASSSSGTHYGYTF. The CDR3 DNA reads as TGTGCCAGCAGTTCCTCCGGGACACACTATGGCTACACCTTC.

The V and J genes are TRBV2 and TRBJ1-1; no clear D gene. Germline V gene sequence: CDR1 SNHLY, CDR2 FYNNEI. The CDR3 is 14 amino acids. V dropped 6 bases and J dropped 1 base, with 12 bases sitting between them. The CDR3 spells CASRDKRENTEAFF. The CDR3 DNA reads TGTGCCAGCAGGGATAAACGGGAGAACACTGAAGCTTTCTTT.

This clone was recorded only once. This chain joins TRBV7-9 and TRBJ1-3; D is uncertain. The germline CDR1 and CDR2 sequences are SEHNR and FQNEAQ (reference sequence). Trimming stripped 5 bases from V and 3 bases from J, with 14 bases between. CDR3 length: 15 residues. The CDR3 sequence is CASSPTARSGNTIYF. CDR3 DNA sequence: TGTGCCAGCAGCCCCACAGCACGAAGTGGAAACACCATATATTTT.